The 29 T cell receptor beta chains given below trace back to one sample, sequenced in a study of blood T cell repertoires in COVID-19. Assay: immunoSEQ multiplex PCR; the TCRdb copy retains only in-frame clones and omits some. The data show around 240,000 clones, about 90% seen once. The sequenced sample consisted of PBMCs or T cells enriched from blood (not recorded which). These receptors all come from a human donor in a cohort exposed to, infected with or recovered from COVID-19 (not recorded which). The donor label of this sample is uncertain.

The chain uses TRBV19 and TRBJ2-5; possible D gene TRBD1, 5 bases. The V gene lost 3 bases and the J gene lost 0 bases, with 11 bases spanning the gap. This CDR3 contains 15 residues. CDR1 is LNHDA and CDR2 is SQIVND in the germline V gene (reference sequence). As DNA, the CDR3 is TGTGCCAGTAGTATGGCGACAGATTACCAAGAGACCCAGTACTTC. It encodes CASSMATDYQETQYF. Looking up the rest from reference TRBV19 and TRBJ2-5 gives the full variable domain: DGGITQSPKYLFRKEGQNVTLSCEQNLNHDAMYWYRQDPGQGLRLIYYSQIVNDFQKGDIAEGYSVSREKKESFPLTVTSAQKNPTAFYLCASSMATDYQETQYFGPGTRLLVL.

The chain recombines TRBV14 with TRBJ2-5, with 9 bases aligning to TRBD2. Germline V CDR1 and CDR2: SGHDN, FVKESK. After removal of 5 bases from V and 2 bases from J, the junction contained 9 bases not matched to a gene. The CDR3 length is 16 residues. The CDR3 bases are TGTGCCAGCAGCAAGGCTAGCGGGGCCGTTCAAGAGACCCAGTACTTC. Its translation: CASSKASGAVQETQYF.

About this clone: A read error may account for a junction end that differs from germline. V usage is TRBV12-5 and J usage is TRBJ1-1; tentative D call: TRBD1 (5 bases). CDR3 length equals 17 residues. The germline V gene has CDR1 LGHNT and CDR2 FRNRAP. CDR3 sequence: CASGLGTAGGANTEAFF. The CDR3 bases are TGTGCTAGTGGCTTGGGGACTGCAGGCGGCGCGAACACTGAAGCTTTCTTT. The full variable domain, its missing parts supplied by reference TRBV12-5 and TRBJ1-1, is DARVTQTPRHKVTEMGQEVTMRCQPILGHNTVFWYRQTMMQGLELLAYFRNRAPLDDSGMPKDRFSAEMPDATLATLKIQPSEPRDSAVYFCASGLGTAGGANTEAFFGQGTRLTVV.

V gene TRBV9 combines with J gene TRBJ2-3; 8 positions match TRBD2. The CDR3 runs 15 residues. J gave up 2 bases and V 0 bases, and 2 bases lay outside the gene matches. Looked up from germline, CDR1 is SGDLS and CDR2 is YYNGEE. DNA for the CDR3: TGTGCCAGCAGCGTAGGACTAGCGAACACAGATACGCAGTATTTT. This codes for CASSVGLANTDTQYF.

This clone was picked up one time. The chain recombines TRBV5-4 with TRBJ2-3, with D possibly TRBD2 on 7 matching bases. The CDR3 spans 17 residues. Germline V gene data show CDR1 as SGHNT and CDR2 as YYREEE (reference sequence). Trimming removed 3 bases at V and 2 bases at J, with 19 bases between. CDR3 in DNA: TGTGCCAGCAGCTCATTTCCTCGGGGGGCGGTCACAGATACGCAGTATTTT. Its protein is CASSSFPRGAVTDTQYF. The complete variable domain, with remaining parts taken from reference TRBV5-4 and TRBJ2-3, reads ETGVTQSPTHLIKTRGQQVTLRCSSQSGHNTVSWYQQALGQGPQFIFQYYREEENGRGNFPPRFSGLQFPNYSSELNVNALELDDSALYLCASSSFPRGAVTDTQYFGPGTRLTVL.

As for this clone: At one end, the junction sequence differs from germline, possibly due to a read error. This chain connects TRBV3-1 (or the pseudogene TRBV3-2) to TRBJ1-6, with D perhaps TRBD1 (5 bases). The germline V gene encodes CDR1 LGHDT and CDR2 YNNKEL (reference sequence). The CDR3 contains 14 residues. The DNA of the CDR3 is TGTGCCAGCAGTCAAGGGCGGCAGGGTTCACCCCTCCACTTT. The encoded protein is CASSQGRQGSPLHF.

The rearrangement uses TRBV6-2 or TRBV6-3 and TRBJ2-2, with 8 positions matching TRBD1. V was clipped by 5 bases and J by 0 bases; unmatched bases: 8. The germline gives CDR1 MNHEY, CDR2 SVGEGT. This CDR3 is 17 amino acids long. CDR3 in amino acids: CASSPFRTGSNTGELFF. DNA of the CDR3: TGTGCCAGCAGTCCCTTCAGGACAGGGTCGAACACCGGGGAGCTGTTTTTT.

The gene calls are TRBV9 and TRBJ1-1; TRBD1 matches at 7 bases. The CDR3 length is 14 residues. V gave up 5 bases and J gave up 1 base; unmatched junction bases: 5. CDR1 and CDR2 from the germline V gene are SGDLS and YYNGEE. The CDR3 region has the DNA TGTGCCAGCAGGAGACAGGGAGGGAACACTGAAGCTTTCTTT. This encodes CASRRQGGNTEAFF. Full variable domain (rest looked up from reference TRBV9 and TRBJ1-1): DSGVTQTPKHLITATGQRVTLRCSPRSGDLSVYWYQQSLDQGLQFLIQYYNGEERAKGNILERFSAQQFPDLHSELNLSSLELGDSALYFCASRRQGGNTEAFFGQGTRLTVV.

This sequence joins TRBV10-3 and TRBJ1-1, with D possibly TRBD1 on 5 matching bases. The CDR3 length is 14 residues. Germline V gene lookup returns CDR1 ENHRY and CDR2 SYGVKD. The V end was cut by 6 bases, the J end by 8 bases, with 19 bases between. The CDR3 DNA follows: TGTGCCATCAGGGGTTCGGCGGGGGAGTCCGAAGCTTTCTTT. It yields the protein CAIRGSAGESEAFF.

The J gene is TRBJ1-3, the V gene TRBV19, with D perhaps TRBD1 (5 bases). The V gene's germline CDR1 is LNHDA and CDR2 SQIVND (reference sequence). Deletions cut 6 bases from V and 4 bases from J, with 10 bases between. This CDR3 has 13 amino acids. CDR3 DNA: TGTGCCAGTAGGGGGACTCCCGGAAACACCATATATTTT. As protein: CASRGTPGNTIYF.

This clone turned up a few times. The chain has TRBV27 and TRBJ2-2; TRBD1 matches at 9 bases. CDR1 is MNHEY, CDR2 SMNVEV, per germline (reference sequence). V lost 3 bases and J lost 0; bases outside the gene matches: 11. This CDR3 spans 19 amino acids. CDR3 residues: CASSFGPGQGLANTGELFF. CDR3 DNA: TGTGCCAGCAGTTTTGGGCCGGGACAGGGACTCGCGAACACCGGGGAGCTGTTTTTT.

V usage is TRBV12-3 or TRBV12-4 and J usage is TRBJ1-1, with D tentatively TRBD1 (6 bases). The CDR3 totals 13 residues. The ends were cut back, 5 bases at V and 6 bases at J, with 13 bases in the middle. CDR3 region: CASSLTWTAEAFF. The CDR3 nucleotides read TGTGCCAGCAGTCTTACCTGGACAGCTGAAGCTTTCTTT.

The chain recombines TRBV14 with TRBJ1-6; a possible D gene is TRBD1 (5 bases). CDR1 and CDR2 from the germline V gene are SGHDN and FVKESK. This CDR3 contains 13 residues. Trimming cost V 0 bases and J 10 bases, with 7 bases left between them. The CDR3 here is CASSQDGGSPLHF. The CDR3 DNA sequence: TGTGCCAGCAGCCAAGACGGGGGATCACCCCTCCACTTT.

The CDR3 here is CASSPPPDRVVGNTIYF. The DNA for the CDR3 is TGTGCCAGCAGCCCGCCGCCGGACAGGGTGGTCGGAAACACCATATATTTT. The chain is built from TRBV11-2 and TRBJ1-3; 8 bases match TRBD1. The V gene end was trimmed by 5 bases and the J gene end by 4 bases; junction bases not matched to a gene: 13. CDR1 and CDR2 from the germline V gene are SGHAT and FQNNGV. This CDR3 has 17 residues.

J is TRBJ2-2 and V is TRBV7-6, with a possible D match to TRBD2 (6 bases). This CDR3 is built from 14 residues. CDR1 and CDR2 (germline): SGHVS, FNYEAQ. The V and J ends lost 4 bases and 7 bases respectively, with 13 bases between them. This CDR3 reads CASSSFWRGGELFF. In nucleotides, the CDR3 is TGTGCCAGCAGCTCCTTTTGGCGGGGCGGGGAGCTGTTTTTT.

V and J are TRBV5-1 and TRBJ2-2; the D gene is possibly TRBD2 (6 bases). This CDR3 is built from 15 residues. Between the trimmed V and J ends, which lost 0 bases and 5 bases, there was a span of 11 bases. Germline CDR1 SGHRS, CDR2 YFSETQ. The CDR3 DNA sequence: TGCGCCAGCAGCTTGGCCGCCGGAGGGACCGGGGAGCTGTTTTTT. It is translated as CASSLAAGGTGELFF. Based on the CDR3 plus reference TRBV5-1 and TRBJ2-2, the full variable domain is KAGVTQTPRYLIKTRGQQVTLSCSPISGHRSVSWYQQTPGQGLQFLFEYFSETQRNKGNFPGRFSGRQFSNSRSEMNVSTLELGDSALYLCASSLAAGGTGELFFGEGSRLTVL.

The chain employs TRBV10-3 and TRBJ2-7; 9 bases align to TRBD2. The CDR3 is made up of 16 amino acids. From germline, CDR1 is ENHRY and CDR2 SYGVKD. Trimming at V came to 6 bases and at J to 2 bases, leaving 11 bases not matched to a gene. CDR3 protein: CAISLVASGTTYEQYF. The CDR3 bases are TGTGCCATCAGCCTTGTGGCTAGCGGGACCACCTACGAGCAGTACTTC.

The chain joins TRBV7-6 to TRBJ2-1; D possibly corresponds to TRBD1 (5 bases). The CDR3 covers 12 residues. Trimming took 5 bases from V and 8 from J, leaving 10 bases between them. Per germline, CDR1 SGHVS and CDR2 FNYEAQ. This CDR3 is CASSPGQDEQFF. The CDR3 DNA follows: TGTGCCAGCAGCCCCGGACAAGATGAGCAGTTCTTC.

V gene TRBV20-1 combines with J gene TRBJ2-3; 10 nucleotides match TRBD1. With 3 bases clipped from V and 0 bases from J, the junction kept 18 bases outside the gene matches. This CDR3 has 20 amino acids. Germline CDR1 DFQATT, CDR2 SNEGSKA (reference sequence). The CDR3 protein is CSASDWREGQGLTSTDTQYF. The CDR3 DNA is TGCAGTGCTAGTGATTGGAGGGAGGGACAGGGGTTAACTAGCACAGATACGCAGTATTTT.

V usage is TRBV4-1 and J usage is TRBJ2-5, with 7 bases that match TRBD2. Germline CDR1 reads MGHRA; CDR2 reads YSYEKL. The CDR3 is 19 amino acids. V lost 0 bases to trimming and J lost 2 bases; unmatched junction nucleotides: 15. The CDR3 DNA follows: TGCGCCAGCAGCCAAGAACCCTATTCTATTGGGGGGGAACAAGAGACCCAGTACTTC. Protein sequence: CASSQEPYSIGGEQETQYF.

V and J are TRBV12-3 or TRBV12-4 and TRBJ1-2; TRBD1 matches at 8 bases. V was clipped by 6 bases and J by 5 bases; unmatched bases: 5. The length of the CDR3 is 13 residues. In DNA form, the CDR3 reads TGTGCCAGCAGGGGAGGACAGGGTTATGGCTACACCTTC. It encodes CASRGGQGYGYTF.

This clone was seen more than once but under ten times. V usage is TRBV7-2 and J usage is TRBJ1-5, with D possibly matching TRBD1 (5 bases). Germline lookup yields CDR1 SGHTA and CDR2 FQGNSA. V dropped 1 base and J dropped 6 bases, with 13 bases sitting between them. The CDR3 covers 15 residues. CDR3 residues: CASSLDWSGIQPQHF. The CDR3, as DNA: TGTGCCAGCAGCTTAGATTGGTCAGGGATTCAGCCCCAGCATTTT.

The rearrangement joins TRBV19 to TRBJ1-1; D not resolved. This CDR3 region has 12 residues. The germline V and J ends were trimmed by 5 bases and 11 bases, with 15 bases remaining between them. Per the germline V gene, CDR1 is LNHDA and CDR2 is SQIVND (reference sequence). CDR3 DNA sequence: TGTGCCAGTAGTTCTTCGGCCCGGCGGGCTTTCTTT. Amino acid sequence: CASSSSARRAFF. Complete variable domain (other parts from reference TRBV19 and TRBJ1-1): DGGITQSPKYLFRKEGQNVTLSCEQNLNHDAMYWYRQDPGQGLRLIYYSQIVNDFQKGDIAEGYSVSREKKESFPLTVTSAQKNPTAFYLCASSSSARRAFFGQGTRLTVV.

The rearrangement links TRBV13 to TRBJ2-7; 10 bases are a match to TRBD2. Germline trimming cut 0 bases from V and 3 bases from J; bases unmatched to any gene: 2. The CDR3 length is 15 residues. The germline V gene encodes CDR1 PRHDT and CDR2 FYEKMQ (reference sequence). Here the CDR3 reads CASSLGLAGVYEQYF. The CDR3 DNA follows: TGTGCCAGCAGCTTAGGCCTAGCGGGGGTCTACGAGCAGTACTTC.

The chain employs TRBV24-1 and TRBJ2-5; tentatively, D is TRBD1 (6 bases). CDR1 and CDR2 from the germline V gene are KGHDR and SFDVKD. V was clipped by 5 bases and J by 1 base, with 13 bases between them. The CDR3 sequence is 15 residues long. For the CDR3, the DNA is TGTGCCACCAGTGCTTCAGGGGCGGCCCAAGAGACCCAGTACTTC. Amino acid sequence: CATSASGAAQETQYF.

The chain is built from TRBV9 and TRBJ1-6, with D unclear. The CDR3 length is 16 residues. Germline CDR1 is SGDLS and CDR2 is YYNGEE. Trimming pared 0 bases from V and 0 bases from J, leaving 7 bases between. CDR3 DNA sequence: TGTGCCAGCAGCGTAGATGTCCTCTCCTATAATTCACCCCTCCACTTT. Amino acid sequence: CASSVDVLSYNSPLHF. The full variable domain, rest sourced from reference TRBV9 and TRBJ1-6, is DSGVTQTPKHLITATGQRVTLRCSPRSGDLSVYWYQQSLDQGLQFLIQYYNGEERAKGNILERFSAQQFPDLHSELNLSSLELGDSALYFCASSVDVLSYNSPLHFGNGTRLTVT.

This rearrangement joins TRBV25-1 to TRBJ1-6, with D possibly being TRBD1 (6 bases). This CDR3 contains 15 residues. The germline CDR1 and CDR2 sequences are MGHDK and SYGVNS. V lost 1 base and J 9 bases, leaving 13 bases between the germline ends. Written as DNA, the CDR3 is TGTGCCAGCAGTGAATCTGGGCAGGGGCTTTCACCCCTCCACTTT. This translates into CASSESGQGLSPLHF.

The J gene is TRBJ1-2, the V gene TRBV27; 8 positions agree with TRBD1. Germline-derived CDR1 and CDR2 are MNHEY and SMNVEV (reference sequence). The junction had 10 bases not matched to a gene; V was cut back by 5 bases and J by 5 bases. The CDR3 spans 15 residues. CDR3 loop: CASSPLDRGWYGYTF. In DNA form, the CDR3 reads TGTGCCAGCAGTCCGCTCGACAGGGGCTGGTATGGCTACACCTTC.

The rearrangement joins TRBV6-5 to TRBJ1-2, with a tentative D call TRBD1 (6 bases). Trimming removed 6 bases at V and 4 bases at J, with 12 bases between. Germline loops: CDR1 MNHEY, CDR2 SVGAGI. CDR3 length equals 13 residues. CDR3 in DNA: TGTGCCAGCAGCCCAGGACAGCTCTATGGCTACACCTTC. It translates to CASSPGQLYGYTF.